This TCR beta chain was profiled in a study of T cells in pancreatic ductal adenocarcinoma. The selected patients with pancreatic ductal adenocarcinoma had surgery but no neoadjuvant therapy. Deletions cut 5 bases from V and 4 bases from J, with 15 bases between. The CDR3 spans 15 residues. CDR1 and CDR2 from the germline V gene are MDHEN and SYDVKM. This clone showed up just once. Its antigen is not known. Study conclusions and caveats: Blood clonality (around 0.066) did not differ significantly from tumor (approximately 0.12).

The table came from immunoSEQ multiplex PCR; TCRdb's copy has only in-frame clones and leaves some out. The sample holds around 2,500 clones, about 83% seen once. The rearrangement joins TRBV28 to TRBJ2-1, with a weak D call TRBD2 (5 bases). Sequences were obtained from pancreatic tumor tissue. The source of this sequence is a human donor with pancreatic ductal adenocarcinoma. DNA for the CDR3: TGTGCCAGCAGTCCTCGGGGTCAGAAATACAATGAGCAGTTCTTC. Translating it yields CASSPRGQKYNEQFF.